Listed below are T cell receptor beta chains from one sample, sequenced in a study of cytomegalovirus exposure and HLA in healthy donors. Profiling relied on immunoSEQ multiplex PCR, and the TCRdb table lists in-frame clones only, not all of them. The table includes about 170,000 clones, roughly 79% detected once. Material: PBMCs. The receptors derive from a woman aged 30 to 39 in good health and CMV-seropositive. Each CDR3 is given with its conserved first and last residue. Each record gives: J gene, V gene, clone size, D gene, CDR3 DNA, CDR3 protein. A D gene is named only where the DNA matches it firmly. A row's size may be missing; if present it is once, few, many or a size class.

TRBJ2-1	TRBV7-9	NA	NA	TGTTCCAGCAGCTTAGAGAGGGTGGGCTACAATGAGCAGTTCTTC	CSSSLERVGYNEQFF
TRBJ2-5	TRBV5-1	NA	TRBD2	TGCGCCAGCAGCTCCCTAGCGGGAGTGAGAGAGACCCAGTACTTC	CASSSLAGVRETQYF
TRBJ2-3	TRBV27	NA	NA	TGTGCCAGCAGTCTCGACCGGGACTCAAGCACAGATACGCAGTATTTT	CASSLDRDSSTDTQYF
TRBJ2-1	TRBV13	NA	NA	TGTGCCAGCAGCTTAGACAGCTACAATGAGCAGTTCTTC	CASSLDSYNEQFF
TRBJ1-1	TRBV9	once	NA	TGTGCCAGCAGCGAGGGACTCTTGAACACTGAAGCTTTCTTT	CASSEGLLNTEAFF
TRBJ2-7	TRBV10-3	NA	NA	TGTGCCATCAGACAGGGTAAAAACGAGCAGTACTTC	CAIRQGKNEQYF
TRBJ1-2	TRBV28	NA	NA	TGTGCCAGCAGTCCCCACCGGCCGGGGAGCAACTATGGCTACACCTTC	CASSPHRPGSNYGYTF
TRBJ2-1	TRBV5-4	NA	TRBD1	TGTGCCAGCAGCTCCGCCGGGACAGGGTACAATGAGCAGTTCTTC	CASSSAGTGYNEQFF
TRBJ2-1	TRBV9	once	TRBD2	TGTGCCAGCAGCACTAGCGGGAGGGCCACTACCGATGAGCAGTTCTTC	CASSTSGRATTDEQFF
TRBJ2-7	TRBV27	NA	NA	TGTGCCAGCAGTTTAGAGGCGTCTACATTCCACGAGCAGTACTTC	CASSLEASTFHEQYF
TRBJ2-5	TRBV7-8	NA	TRBD1	TGTGCCAGCAGCCCGGACAGGGGGCATAGAGGGACCCAGTACTTC	CASSPDRGHRGTQYF
TRBJ2-3	TRBV7-2	once	NA	TGTGCCAGCAGCTTAACCGCAGGGTTCGCAGATACGCAGTATTTT	CASSLTAGFADTQYF
TRBJ1-2	TRBV4-3	NA	TRBD1	TGCGCCAGCAGCCCTACAGGGGGCCGCTATGGCTACACCTTC	CASSPTGGRYGYTF
TRBJ2-1	TRBV6-5	NA	NA	TGTGCCAGCAGTCCCTCGACAGTATACAATGAGCAGTTCTTC	CASSPSTVYNEQFF
TRBJ2-7	TRBV6-1	NA	TRBD1	TGTGCCAGCAGTGAAGCGCGACAGGGTACCTACGAGCAGTACTTC	CASSEARQGTYEQYF
TRBJ1-1	TRBV5-1	once	NA	TGCGCCAGCAGCTTGGATGTCACTCATACTGAAGCTTTCTTT	CASSLDVTHTEAFF
TRBJ2-3	TRBV4-1	NA	TRBD2	TGCGCCAGCAGCCACTTAGCGGGAGATGGCACAGATACGCAGTATTTT	CASSHLAGDGTDTQYF
TRBJ2-5	TRBV7-9	NA	NA	TGTGCCAGCACCCTCGGGAAGGACCAAGAGACCCAGTACTTC	CASTLGKDQETQYF
TRBJ2-1	TRBV13	few	TRBD2	TGTGCCAGCAGCCTGCCGACTAGCGGGAGGGCGAACAATGAGCAGTTCTTC	CASSLPTSGRANNEQFF
TRBJ1-5	TRBV19	NA	TRBD1	TGTGCCAGTAGTACCAAGGACAGGGGATATCAGCCCCAGCATTTT	CASSTKDRGYQPQHF
TRBJ2-1	TRBV7-9	NA	NA	TGTGCCAGCAGCTCAGGACAGTACAATGAGCAGTTCTTC	CASSSGQYNEQFF
TRBJ1-5	TRBV5-8	few	NA	TGTGCCAGCAGCTTGGTTCGGACATTCAATAGCAATCAGCCCCAGCATTTT	CASSLVRTFNSNQPQHF
TRBJ1-2	TRBV4-3	NA	TRBD1	TGCGCCAGCAGCCGAGGGACAGTGGACTATGGCTACACCTTC	CASSRGTVDYGYTF
TRBJ2-3	TRBV10-3	NA	TRBD2	TGTGCCATCAGTGGACATCGCGGGGGGGCATCAGATACGCAGTATTTT	CAISGHRGGASDTQYF
TRBJ1-5	TRBV5-5	NA	NA	TGTGCCAGCAGCTTGATGGGAGGGCCTCAGCCCCAGCATTTT	CASSLMGGPQPQHF
TRBJ2-3	TRBV5-1	NA	TRBD1	TGCGCCAGCAGCTTGTTCGGGACAGGGCCTAACACAGATACGCAGTATTTT	CASSLFGTGPNTDTQYF
TRBJ1-2	TRBV7-2	NA	NA	TGTGCCAGCAGCCTCGGCTCGGGGTATGGCTACACCTTC	CASSLGSGYGYTF
TRBJ1-1	TRBV6-1	NA	NA	TGTGCCAGCATTGGGCTTCCTAACACTGAAGCTTTCTTT	CASIGLPNTEAFF
TRBJ1-1	TRBV18	NA	TRBD1	TGTGCCAGCTCACCACGACAGGGAATCGACACTGAAGCTTTCTTT	CASSPRQGIDTEAFF
TRBJ1-5	TRBV15	NA	NA	TGTGCCACCAGCAGAGTTTTCCAGGGTGATCAGCCCCAGCATTTT	CATSRVFQGDQPQHF
TRBJ2-7	TRBV6-5	NA	NA	TGTGCCAGCAGTTACCGCCCATCAACCCCCTACGAGCAGTACTTC	CASSYRPSTPYEQYF
TRBJ1-6	TRBV4-3	NA	TRBD1	TGCGCCAGCAGCCAAGTGATGGGACAGGGGGATTCACCCCTCCACTTT	CASSQVMGQGDSPLHF
TRBJ1-4	TRBV28	NA	NA	TGTGCCAGCAGCCCCCCGACAGCCGACGAAAAACTGTTTTTT	CASSPPTADEKLFF
TRBJ1-2	TRBV28	NA	TRBD1	TGTGCCAGCAGCCAAGGGACAGATCCCACCATCTATGGCTACACCTTC	CASSQGTDPTIYGYTF
TRBJ2-7	TRBV6-6	NA	TRBD2	TGTGCCAGCAGTTACTCTAGTGGCGGGGGGGCGAGTGAGCAGTACTTC	CASSYSSGGGASEQYF
TRBJ2-1	TRBV14	NA	TRBD1	TGTGCCAGCGGCGGCTTAGGGGGCTCCGTGAGCTCCTACAATGAGCAGTTCTTC	CASGGLGGSVSSYNEQFF
TRBJ1-1	TRBV28	NA	TRBD1	TGTGCCAGCAGAGACAGACAGGGGGCCCTGGTCTGGAACACTGAAGCTTTCTTT	CASRDRQGALVWNTEAFF
TRBJ1-5	TRBV27	NA	TRBD1	TGTGCCAGCAGCATGACAGGGGCGAGCAATCAGCCCCAGCATTTT	CASSMTGASNQPQHF
TRBJ2-5	TRBV7-9	NA	NA	TGTGCCAGCAGCTCCTACCAAGAGACCCAGTACTTC	CASSSYQETQYF
TRBJ2-1	TRBV2	NA	NA	TGTGCCAGCAGTCACCCGGGACACTTAAGTGATGAGCAGTTCTTC	CASSHPGHLSDEQFF
TRBJ2-7	TRBV5-1	NA	NA	TGCGCCAGCAGCTTGGGGCTAGTGGCCGACGAGCAGTACTTC	CASSLGLVADEQYF
TRBJ1-2	TRBV6-5	NA	NA	TGTGCCAGCAGTTTCTTTGGGGGGACCCCTAACTATGGCTACACCTTC	CASSFFGGTPNYGYTF
TRBJ2-7	TRBV10-3	NA	NA	TGTGCCATCAGCCTAGACAGATACGAGCAGTACTTC	CAISLDRYEQYF
TRBJ2-7	TRBV10-1	NA	TRBD1	TGCGCCAGCAGTAGATCGACAGGGGGCGAGCAGTACTTC	CASSRSTGGEQYF
TRBJ1-5	TRBV30	NA	NA	TGTGCCTGGAGTGTACGCAGGGCTTATAGCAATCAGCCCCAGCATTTT	CAWSVRRAYSNQPQHF
TRBJ1-5	TRBV6-5	NA	TRBD1	TGTGCCAGCAGGAAGGGGGCTGGTCAGCCCCAGCATTTT	CASRKGAGQPQHF
TRBJ1-2	TRBV13	NA	NA	TGTGCCAGCAGCTCACGAGCTATAACTAACTATGGCTACACCTTC	CASSSRAITNYGYTF
TRBJ1-1	TRBV7-8	NA	TRBD1	TGTGCCAGCCTAAGGGGGCGCGGAATGAACACTGAAGCTTTCTTT	CASLRGRGMNTEAFF
TRBJ2-3	TRBV7-2	NA	NA	TGTGCCAGCAGCTTCAGGCAGAGCCAAAACTATTTT	CASSFRQSQNYF
TRBJ2-7	TRBV29-1	NA	NA	TGCAGCGTTGAATACAGGGCTACCGAGCAGTACTTC	CSVEYRATEQYF
TRBJ1-2	TRBV5-4	NA	TRBD1	TGTGCCAGCAGCCGGACCGGGACAGACCCCTATGGCTACACCTTC	CASSRTGTDPYGYTF
TRBJ1-1	TRBV5-8	once	NA	TGTGCCAGCAGCTTGGAGGAGCGGGGAGGCACTGAAGCTTTCTTT	CASSLEERGGTEAFF
TRBJ2-2	TRBV11-2	NA	TRBD2	TGTGCCAGCAGCCCAGGGAGGGCCTGGGGCGGGGAGCTGTTTTTT	CASSPGRAWGGELFF